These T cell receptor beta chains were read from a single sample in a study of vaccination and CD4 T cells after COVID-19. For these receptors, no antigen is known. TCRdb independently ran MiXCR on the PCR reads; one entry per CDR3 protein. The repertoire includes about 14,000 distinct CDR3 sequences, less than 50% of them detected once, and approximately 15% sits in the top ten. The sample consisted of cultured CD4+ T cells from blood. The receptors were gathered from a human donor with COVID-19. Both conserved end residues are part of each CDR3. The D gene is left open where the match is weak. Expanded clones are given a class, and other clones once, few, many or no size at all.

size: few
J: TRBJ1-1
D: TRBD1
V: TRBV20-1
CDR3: CSAYGQGVAEAFF
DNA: TGCAGTGCTTATGGACAGGGGGTCGCTGAAGCTTTCTTT

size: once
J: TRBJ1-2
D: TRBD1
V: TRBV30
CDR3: CAWSIRGPNYGYTF
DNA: TGTGCCTGGAGTATCAGGGGGCCGAACTATGGCTACACCTTC

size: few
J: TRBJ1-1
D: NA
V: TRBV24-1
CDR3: CATSDPKGSHTEAFF
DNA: TGTGCCACCAGTGACCCCAAAGGGTCGCACACTGAAGCTTTCTTT

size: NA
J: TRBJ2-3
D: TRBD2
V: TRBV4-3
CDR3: CASSQDLTSGGGTDTQYF
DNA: TGCGCCAGCAGCCAAGATTTAACTAGCGGGGGAGGGACAGATACGCAGTATTTT

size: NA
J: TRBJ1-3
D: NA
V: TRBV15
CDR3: CATSRELTSGNTIYF
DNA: TGTGCCACCAGCAGAGAGCTGACATCTGGAAACACCATATATTTT

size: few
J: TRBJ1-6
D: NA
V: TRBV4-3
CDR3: CASSQDKGHYNSPLHF
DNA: TGCGCCAGCAGCCAAGATAAGGGACACTATAATTCACCCCTCCACTTT

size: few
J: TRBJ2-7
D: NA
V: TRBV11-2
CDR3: CASSLVAKVWKQYF
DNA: TGTGCCAGCAGCTTAGTCGCTAAGGTATGGAAGCAGTACTTC

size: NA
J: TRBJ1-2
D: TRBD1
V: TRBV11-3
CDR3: CAGSSGQGVYGYTF
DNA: TGTGCCGGCAGCTCCGGACAGGGGGTCTATGGCTACACCTTC

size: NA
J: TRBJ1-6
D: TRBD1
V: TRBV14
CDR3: CASSQWDRGSSPLHF
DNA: TGTGCCAGCAGCCAATGGGACAGGGGTAGTTCACCCCTCCACTTT

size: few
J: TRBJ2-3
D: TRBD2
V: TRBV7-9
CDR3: CASSPRTSGGQGTQYF
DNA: TGTGCCAGCAGCCCCCGGACTAGCGGGGGGCAGGGTACGCAGTATTTT

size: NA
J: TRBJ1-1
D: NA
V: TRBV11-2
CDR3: CASSWGGAPTEAFF
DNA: TGTGCCAGCAGCTGGGGGGGGGCTCCAACTGAAGCTTTCTTT

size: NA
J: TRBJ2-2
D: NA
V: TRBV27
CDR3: CASSFLRSGGGELFF
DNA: TGTGCCAGCAGTTTTTTACGGAGTGGGGGGGGGGAGCTGTTTTTT

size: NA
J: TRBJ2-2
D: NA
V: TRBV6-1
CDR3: CATTGANTGELFF
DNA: TGTGCCACCACTGGGGCGAACACCGGGGAGCTGTTTTTT

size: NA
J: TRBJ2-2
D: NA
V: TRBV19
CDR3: CASSNPNTRELFF
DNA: TGTGCCAGTAGTAATCCGAACACCCGGGAGCTGTTTTTT

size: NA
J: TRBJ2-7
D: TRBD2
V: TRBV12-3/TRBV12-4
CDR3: CASSLREGSYEQYF
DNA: TGTGCCAGCAGTTTAAGGGAGGGCTCCTACGAGCAGTACTTC

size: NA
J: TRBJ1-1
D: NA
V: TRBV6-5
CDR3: CASSLSRVDTEAFF
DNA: TGTGCCAGCAGTTTGTCTAGGGTCGACACTGAAGCTTTCTTT

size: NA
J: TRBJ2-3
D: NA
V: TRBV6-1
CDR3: CASSGGDPGTQYF
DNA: TGTGCCAGCAGTGGGGGGGACCCAGGTACGCAGTATTTT

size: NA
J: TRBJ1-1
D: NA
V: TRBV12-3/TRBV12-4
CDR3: CASSGGLDEAFF
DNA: TGTGCCAGCAGTGGGGGGCTCGATGAAGCTTTCTTT

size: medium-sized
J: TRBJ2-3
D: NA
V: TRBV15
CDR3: CATSRDAVSTDTQYF
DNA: TGTGCCACCAGCAGAGATGCGGTTAGCACAGATACGCAGTATTTT

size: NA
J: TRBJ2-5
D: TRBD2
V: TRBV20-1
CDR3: CSAREPGLGLETQYF
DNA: TGCAGTGCTAGAGAGCCGGGACTAGGTTTGGAGACCCAGTACTTC

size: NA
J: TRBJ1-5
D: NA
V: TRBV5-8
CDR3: CASSLEGNSNQPQHF
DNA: TGTGCCAGCAGCTTGGAGGGTAATAGCAATCAGCCCCAGCATTTT

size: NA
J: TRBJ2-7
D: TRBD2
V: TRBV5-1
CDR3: CASSKSSGGHGEQYF
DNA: TGCGCCAGCAGTAAGTCTAGCGGGGGGCATGGCGAGCAGTACTTC

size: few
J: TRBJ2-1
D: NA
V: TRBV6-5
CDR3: CASSYPGGPYNEQFF
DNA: TGTGCCAGCAGTTATCCGGGGGGCCCCTACAATGAGCAGTTCTTC

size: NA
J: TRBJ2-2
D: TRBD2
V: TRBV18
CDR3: CASSRNAAGENTGELFF
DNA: TGTGCCAGCTCACGTAATGCGGCGGGGGAGAACACCGGGGAGCTGTTTTTT

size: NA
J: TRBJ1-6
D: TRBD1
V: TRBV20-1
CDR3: CSAPGTGVNSPLHF
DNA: TGCAGTGCCCCCGGGACAGGGGTGAATTCACCCCTCCACTTT

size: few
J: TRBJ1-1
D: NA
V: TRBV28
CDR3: CASSPGALNTEAFF
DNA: TGTGCCAGCAGCCCGGGAGCTCTGAACACTGAAGCTTTCTTT

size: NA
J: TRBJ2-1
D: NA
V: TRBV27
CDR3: CASSLYDEQFF
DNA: TGTGCCAGCAGTCTGTACGATGAGCAGTTCTTC

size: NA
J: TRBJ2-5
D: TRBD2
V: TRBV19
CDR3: CASSGGLATETQYF
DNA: TGTGCCAGTAGTGGGGGACTAGCCACAGAGACCCAGTACTTC

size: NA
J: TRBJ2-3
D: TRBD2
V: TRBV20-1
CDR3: CSARDASGGAGKYF
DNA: TGCAGTGCTAGAGATGCTAGCGGGGGGGCTGGAAAGTATTTT

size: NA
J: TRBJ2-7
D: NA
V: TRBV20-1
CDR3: CSARSGHSYEQYF
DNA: TGCAGTGCTAGATCGGGACATTCTTACGAGCAGTACTTC

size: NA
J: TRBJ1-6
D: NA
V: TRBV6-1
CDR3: CASTPWGVSYNSPLHF
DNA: TGTGCCAGCACCCCGTGGGGGGTTTCCTATAATTCACCCCTCCACTTT

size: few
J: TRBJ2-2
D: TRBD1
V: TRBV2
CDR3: CASKGTANTGELFF
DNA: TGTGCCAGCAAAGGGACAGCGAACACCGGGGAGCTGTTTTTT

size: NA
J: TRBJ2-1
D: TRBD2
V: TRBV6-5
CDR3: CASSYGLAGGNEQFF
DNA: TGTGCCAGCAGTTACGGGCTAGCGGGGGGTAATGAGCAGTTCTTC

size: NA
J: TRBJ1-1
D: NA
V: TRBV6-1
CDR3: CASTKGGHLNTEAFF
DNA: TGTGCCAGCACCAAAGGGGGACACTTGAACACTGAAGCTTTCTTT

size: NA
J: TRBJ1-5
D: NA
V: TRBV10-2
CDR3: CASGRADNQPQHF
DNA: TGCGCCAGCGGTCGGGCGGACAATCAGCCCCAGCATTTT

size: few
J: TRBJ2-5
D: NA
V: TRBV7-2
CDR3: CASSLVASDGGQTQYF
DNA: TGTGCCAGCAGCTTAGTGGCATCGGATGGGGGCCAGACCCAGTACTTC

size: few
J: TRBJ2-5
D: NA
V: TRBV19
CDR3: CASSMPGTGETQYF
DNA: TGTGCCAGTAGTATGCCGGGGACGGGGGAGACCCAGTACTTC

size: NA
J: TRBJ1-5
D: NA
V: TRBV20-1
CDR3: CSASLRGGNQPQHF
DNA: TGCAGTGCTAGTCTCAGGGGCGGCAATCAGCCCCAGCATTTT

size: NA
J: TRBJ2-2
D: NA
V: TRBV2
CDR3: CASSLGGSANTGELFF
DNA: TGTGCCAGCAGTCTGGGGGGCAGCGCGAACACCGGGGAGCTGTTTTTT

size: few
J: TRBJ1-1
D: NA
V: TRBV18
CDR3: CASSPLSKANTEAFF
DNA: TGTGCCAGCTCACCGCTGAGTAAGGCGAACACTGAAGCTTTCTTT

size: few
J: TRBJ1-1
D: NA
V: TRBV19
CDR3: CASSMTFPNTEAFF
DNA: TGTGCCAGTAGTATGACATTCCCGAACACTGAAGCTTTCTTT

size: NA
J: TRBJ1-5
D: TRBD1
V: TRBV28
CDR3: CASSETSGTGLFPQHF
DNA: TGTGCCAGCAGTGAGACTAGCGGGACAGGGCTGTTCCCCCAGCATTTT

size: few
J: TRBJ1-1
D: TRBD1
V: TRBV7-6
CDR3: CASSTPGQGATEAFF
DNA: TGTGCCAGCAGCACCCCGGGACAGGGGGCCACTGAAGCTTTCTTT

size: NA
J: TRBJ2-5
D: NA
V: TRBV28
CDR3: CASSLSAGIRETQYF
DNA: TGTGCCAGCAGTTTATCGGCCGGGATTAGAGAGACCCAGTACTTC